The clone carrying this T cell receptor (beta chain) was recorded once. This table comes from immunoSEQ multiplex PCR, and its TCRdb copy is limited to in-frame clones, with some not included. Among over 100,000 clones listed, about 91% were seen once. This specimen belongs to a study of control samples from healthy donors and cancer patients. Per the germline V gene, CDR1 is MNHEY and CDR2 is SVGAGI. The CDR3 contains 14 residues. The junction had 3 bases not matched to a gene; V was cut back by 5 bases and J by 5 bases. The TCR originated in a woman under 30 in good health. The V gene is TRBV6-5, the J gene TRBJ2-2; TRBD1 aligns across 9 bases. Source material: blood. The CDR3 loop reads CASSHGQGTGELFF. In DNA form, the CDR3 reads TGTGCCAGCAGTCACGGACAGGGGACCGGGGAGCTGTTTTTT.